In this sample, the clone carrying this T cell receptor (beta chain) turned up many times. The TCR beta CDR3 regions underwent amplification using RNA transcripts as the source. In the first-round RT-PCR of the TCR CDR3, the HTBI primer set was used. TCRdb analysed the multiplex PCR reads with MiXCR anew, one entry per CDR3 protein. Of more than 500,000 distinct CDR3 sequences in the sample, 13% to 15% were seen once. V was pared by 0 bases and J by 4 bases, with 8 bases between. Germline values: CDR1 SGHTS, CDR2 YDEGEE. CDR3 length: 14 residues. This entry belongs to a study of T cells in Graves' hyperthyroidism and ophthalmopathy.

The chain employs TRBV5-8 and TRBJ1-5; maybe TRBD1 (5 bases). This sequence originates from a woman aged 40 to 50 with Graves' hyperthyroidism. What was sequenced was blood. DNA of the CDR3: TGTGCCAGCAGCTTGGATGACAGAAATCAGCCCCAGCATTTT. Translation: CASSLDDRNQPQHF.